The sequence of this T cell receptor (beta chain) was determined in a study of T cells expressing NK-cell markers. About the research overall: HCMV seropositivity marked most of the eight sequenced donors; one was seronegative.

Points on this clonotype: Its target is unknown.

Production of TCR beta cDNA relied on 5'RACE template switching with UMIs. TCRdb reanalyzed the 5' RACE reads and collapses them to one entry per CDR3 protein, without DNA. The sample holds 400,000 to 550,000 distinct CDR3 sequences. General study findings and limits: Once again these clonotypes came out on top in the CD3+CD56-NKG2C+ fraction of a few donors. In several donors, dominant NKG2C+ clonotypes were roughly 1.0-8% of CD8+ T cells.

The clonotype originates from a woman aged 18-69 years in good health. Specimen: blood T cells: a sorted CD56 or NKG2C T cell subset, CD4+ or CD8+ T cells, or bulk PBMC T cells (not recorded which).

CDR3 protein: CASSPSPPSVDEKLFF. The chain carries TRBV4-3 and TRBJ1-4. The V gene's germline CDR1 is LGHNA and CDR2 YSLEER. The CDR3 runs 16 residues.